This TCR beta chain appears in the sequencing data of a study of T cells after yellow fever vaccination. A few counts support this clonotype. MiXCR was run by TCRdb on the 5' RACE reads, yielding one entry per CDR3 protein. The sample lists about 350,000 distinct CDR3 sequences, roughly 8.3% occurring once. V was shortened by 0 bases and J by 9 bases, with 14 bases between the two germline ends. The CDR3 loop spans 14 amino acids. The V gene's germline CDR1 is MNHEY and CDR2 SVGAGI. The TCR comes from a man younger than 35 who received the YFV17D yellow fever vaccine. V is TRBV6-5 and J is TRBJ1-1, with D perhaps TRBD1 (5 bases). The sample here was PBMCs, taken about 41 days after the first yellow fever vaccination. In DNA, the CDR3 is TGTGCCAGCAGTTACTCAGCGTTCGGGACGCAAGCTTTCTTT. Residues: CASSYSAFGTQAFF.